These T cell receptor beta chains were read from a single sample in a study of tumor and adjacent non-tumor tissue in lung cancer. TCRdb reanalysed the multiplex PCR reads using MiXCR and keeps one entry per CDR3 protein. The sample records more than 95,000 distinct CDR3 sequences, 66% being singletons. Sequencing was carried out using lung tumor tissue. These receptors all come from a man aged 25-40 years with non-small cell lung cancer. Both conserved end residues are part of each CDR3. The D gene is left open where the match is weak. Not all rows give a size; the values are once, few, many and, for expanded clones, a class.

D,size,V,J,CDR3,DNA
NA,many,TRBV20-1,TRBJ2-7,CSASGRGYEQYF,TGCAGTGCTAGTGGCAGGGGCTACGAGCAGTACTTC
TRBD1,NA,TRBV5-6,TRBJ2-3,CASSLRTGGNQPQYF,TGTGCCAGCAGCTTGAGGACAGGGGGTAATCAGCCCCAGTATTTT
NA,many,TRBV6-2/TRBV6-3,TRBJ2-1,CASSYPDRMNEQFF,TGTGCCAGCAGTTACCCCGACAGAATGAATGAGCAGTTCTTC
TRBD1,few,TRBV12-5,TRBJ2-4,CVSGLGQGDKNIQYF,TGTGTTAGTGGTTTGGGACAGGGGGACAAAAACATTCAGTACTTC
NA,NA,TRBV4-1,TRBJ1-5,CASSQEEDQPQDF,TGCGCCAGCAGCCAAGAGGAGGATCAGCCCCAGGATTTT
TRBD1,NA,TRBV12-3/TRBV12-4,TRBJ1-1,CASSSTGGGTESFF,TGTGCCAGCAGTTCCACAGGGGGAGGCACTGAATCTTTCTTT
NA,NA,TRBV6-5,TRBJ1-1,CASNHPGQSEAFF,TGTGCCAGCAATCACCCCGGACAGAGTGAAGCTTTCTTT
NA,NA,TRBV4-1,TRBJ2-7,CASSQDVGEQYF,TGCGCCAGCAGCCAAGATGTTGGAGAGCAGTACTTC
NA,many,TRBV6-2/TRBV6-3,TRBJ2-7,CASSYGGPYEQYF,TGTGCCAGCAGTTACGGGGGCCCCTACGAGCAGTACTTC
NA,NA,TRBV5-6,TRBJ2-5,CASSLWIGAQETQYF,TGTGCCAGCAGCTTGTGGATCGGGGCACAAGAGACCCAGTACTTC
NA,NA,TRBV11-3,TRBJ2-1,CASSPTPGNENIF,TGTGCCAGCAGCCCCACGCCTGGCAATGAGAACATCTTC
TRBD1,NA,TRBV12-3/TRBV12-4,TRBJ2-3,CASSQGQGNTDTQYF,TGTGCCAGCAGTCAAGGACAGGGGAACACAGATACGCAGTATTTT
NA,many,TRBV6-6,TRBJ2-5,CASSLVLGQRDF,TGTGCCAGCAGCCTCGTTTTAGGACAGCGAGACTTC
TRBD1,once,TRBV6-1,TRBJ2-1,CACKDRVWVNEQVF,TGTGCCTGCAAGGACAGGGTCTGGGTCAATGAGCAGGTCTTC
NA,NA,TRBV11-2,TRBJ1-6,CASSLITWGNSPLHF,TGTGCCAGCAGCTTAATAACATGGGGGAATTCACCCCTCCACTTT
NA,NA,TRBV12-3/TRBV12-4,TRBJ2-2,CVSSFRYTGELFF,TGTGTCAGCAGTTTTCGATACACCGGGGAGCTGTTTTTT
NA,NA,TRBV6-5,TRBJ2-7,CASSYYRDLQEQYF,TGTGCCAGCAGTTACTACCGGGACCTCCAAGAGCAGTACTTC
NA,NA,TRBV4-3,TRBJ2-3,CASGQESAGRSMGTGTQYF,TGCGCCAGCGGCCAAGAATCTGCAGGGAGATCTATGGGCACAGGTACCCAGTATTTT
NA,few,TRBV4-1,TRBJ1-4,CASSQDHRNNEKLFF,TGCGCCAGCAGCCAAGATCACAGAAATAATGAAAAACTGTTTTTT
NA,many,TRBV20-1,TRBJ2-2,CSIWRGDTGELFF,TGCAGTATTTGGCGGGGCGACACCGGGGAGCTGTTTTTT
NA,many,TRBV12-3/TRBV12-4,TRBJ2-7,CASRPSGLSSYEQYF,TGTGCCAGCAGGCCCTCGGGCTTGAGCTCCTACGAGCAGTACTTC